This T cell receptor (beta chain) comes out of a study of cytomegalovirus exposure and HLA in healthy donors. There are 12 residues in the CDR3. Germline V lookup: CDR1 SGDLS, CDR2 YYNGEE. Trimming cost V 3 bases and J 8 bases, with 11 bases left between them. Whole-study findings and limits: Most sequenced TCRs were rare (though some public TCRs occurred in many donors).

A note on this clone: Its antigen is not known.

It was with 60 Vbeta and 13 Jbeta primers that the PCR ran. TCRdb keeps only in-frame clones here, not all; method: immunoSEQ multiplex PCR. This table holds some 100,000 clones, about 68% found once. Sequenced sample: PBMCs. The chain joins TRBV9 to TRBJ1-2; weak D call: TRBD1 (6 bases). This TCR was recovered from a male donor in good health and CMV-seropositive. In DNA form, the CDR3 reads TGTGCCAGCAGCGCGTACAGGGCCGGCTACACCTTC. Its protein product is CASSAYRAGYTF.